Here is one T cell receptor (beta chain) with its context. Its antigen remains unidentified. The sample is drawn from a study of Graves' ophthalmopathy and Graves' hyperthyroidism. Whole-study results and caveats: The blood repertoire also included most expanded thyroid clonotypes above 0.001 frequency.

Amplification of TCR beta CDR3 regions used RNA transcripts. A first-round RT-PCR used HTBI primers, followed by a second-round multiplex PCR. Via MiXCR, TCRdb re-called the multiplex PCR reads, giving one row per CDR3 protein. This sample carries 560,000 or so distinct CDR3 sequences, 39% of them seen once, and the ten largest clones take approximately 4.1%. V lost 4 bases and J 8 bases, leaving 14 bases between the germline ends. CDR3 length equals 14 residues. Per germline, CDR1 SGHTA and CDR2 FQGNSA. Diagnosis was based on clinical symptoms, serum thyroxine, TRAb, thyroid ultrasound and orbital computed tomography.

This sequence was found in an adult man with Graves' hyperthyroidism. The chain has TRBV7-2 and TRBJ1-4; maybe TRBD1 (5 bases). Sequencing was carried out using peripheral blood or thyroid tissue (not recorded which). CDR3: CASSYRGLAEKLFF. The CDR3 region has the DNA TGTGCCAGCAGCTACCGGGGACTAGCGGAAAAACTGTTTTTT. Using reference TRBV7-2 and TRBJ1-4 for the parts outside the CDR3, the full variable domain is GAGVSQSPSNKVTEKGKDVELRCDPISGHTALYWYRQSLGQGLEFLIYFQGNSAPDKSGLPSDRFSAERTGGSVSTLTIQRTQQEDSAVYLCASSYRGLAEKLFFGSGTQLSVL.